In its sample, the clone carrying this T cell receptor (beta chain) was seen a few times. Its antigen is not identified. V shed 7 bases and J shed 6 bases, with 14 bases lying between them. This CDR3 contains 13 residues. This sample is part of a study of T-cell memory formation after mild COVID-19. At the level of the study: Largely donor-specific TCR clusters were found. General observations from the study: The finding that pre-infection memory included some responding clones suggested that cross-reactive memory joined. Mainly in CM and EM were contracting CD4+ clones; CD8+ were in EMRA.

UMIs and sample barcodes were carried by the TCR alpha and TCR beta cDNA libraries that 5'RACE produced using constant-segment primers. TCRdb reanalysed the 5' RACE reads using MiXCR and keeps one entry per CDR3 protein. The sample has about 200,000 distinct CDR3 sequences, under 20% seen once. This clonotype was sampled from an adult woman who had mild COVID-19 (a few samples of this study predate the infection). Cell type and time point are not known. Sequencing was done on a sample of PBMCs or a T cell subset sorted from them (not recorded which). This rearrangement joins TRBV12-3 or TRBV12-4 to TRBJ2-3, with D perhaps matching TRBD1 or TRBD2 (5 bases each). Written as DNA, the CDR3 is TGTGCCAGCACCCCGGGGCGCTGGGATACGCAGTATTTT. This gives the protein CASTPGRWDTQYF.